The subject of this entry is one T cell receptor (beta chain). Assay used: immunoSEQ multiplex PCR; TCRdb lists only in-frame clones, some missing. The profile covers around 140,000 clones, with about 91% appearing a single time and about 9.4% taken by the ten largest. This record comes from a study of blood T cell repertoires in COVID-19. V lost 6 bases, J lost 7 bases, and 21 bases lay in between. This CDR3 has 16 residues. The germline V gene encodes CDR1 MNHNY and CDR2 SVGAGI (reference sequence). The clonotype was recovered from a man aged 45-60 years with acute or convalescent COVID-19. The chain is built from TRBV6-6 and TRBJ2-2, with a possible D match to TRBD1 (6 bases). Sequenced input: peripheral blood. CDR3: CASSPRERQAVGELFF. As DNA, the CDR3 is TGTGCCAGCAGCCCTAGGGAGAGACAGGCGGTCGGGGAGCTGTTTTTT.